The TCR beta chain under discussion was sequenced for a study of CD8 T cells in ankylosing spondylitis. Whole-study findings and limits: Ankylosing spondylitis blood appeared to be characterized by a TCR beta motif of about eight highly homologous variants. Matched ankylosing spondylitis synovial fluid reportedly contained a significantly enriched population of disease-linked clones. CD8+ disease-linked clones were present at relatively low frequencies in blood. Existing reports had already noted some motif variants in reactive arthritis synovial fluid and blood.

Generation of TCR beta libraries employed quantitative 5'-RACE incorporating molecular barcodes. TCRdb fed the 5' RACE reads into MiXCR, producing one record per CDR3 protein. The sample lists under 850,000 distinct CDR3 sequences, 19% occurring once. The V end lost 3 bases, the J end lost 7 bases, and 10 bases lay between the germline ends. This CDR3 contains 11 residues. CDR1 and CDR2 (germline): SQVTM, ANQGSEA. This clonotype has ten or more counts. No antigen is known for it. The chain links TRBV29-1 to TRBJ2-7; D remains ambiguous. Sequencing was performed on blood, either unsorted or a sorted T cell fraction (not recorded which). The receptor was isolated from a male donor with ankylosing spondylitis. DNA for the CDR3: TGCAGCGTTGAGGCCCGTTCGGAGCAGTACTTC. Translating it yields CSVEARSEQYF.